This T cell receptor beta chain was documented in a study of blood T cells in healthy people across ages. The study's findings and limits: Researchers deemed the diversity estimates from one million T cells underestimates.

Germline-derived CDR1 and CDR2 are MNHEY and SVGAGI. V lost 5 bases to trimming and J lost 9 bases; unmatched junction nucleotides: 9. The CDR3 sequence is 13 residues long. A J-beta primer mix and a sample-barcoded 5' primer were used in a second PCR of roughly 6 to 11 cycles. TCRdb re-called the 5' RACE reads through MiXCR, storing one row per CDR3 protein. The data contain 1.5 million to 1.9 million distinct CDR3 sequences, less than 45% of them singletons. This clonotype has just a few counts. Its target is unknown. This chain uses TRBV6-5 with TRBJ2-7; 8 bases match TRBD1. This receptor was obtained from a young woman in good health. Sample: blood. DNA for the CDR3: TGTGCCAGCAGTCAAGGGACAGGCCTCTGGCAGTACTTC. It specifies CASSQGTGLWQYF.